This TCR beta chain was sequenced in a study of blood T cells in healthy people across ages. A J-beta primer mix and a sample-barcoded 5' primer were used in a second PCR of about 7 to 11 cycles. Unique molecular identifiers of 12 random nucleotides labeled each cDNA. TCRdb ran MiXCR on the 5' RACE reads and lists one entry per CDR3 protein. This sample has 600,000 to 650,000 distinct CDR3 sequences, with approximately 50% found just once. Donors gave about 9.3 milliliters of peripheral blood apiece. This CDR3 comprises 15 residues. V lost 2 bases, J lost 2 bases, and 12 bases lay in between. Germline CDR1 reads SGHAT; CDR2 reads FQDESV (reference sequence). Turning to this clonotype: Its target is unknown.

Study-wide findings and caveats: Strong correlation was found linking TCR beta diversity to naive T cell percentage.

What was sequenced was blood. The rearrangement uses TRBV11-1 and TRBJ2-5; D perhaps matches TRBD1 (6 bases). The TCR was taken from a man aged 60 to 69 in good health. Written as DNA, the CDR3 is TGTGCCAGCAGCTTACTGGGGGCGCGGCAAGAGACCCAGTACTTC. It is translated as CASSLLGARQETQYF.